This T cell receptor (beta chain) was retrieved from a study of patients and donors after allogeneic stem cell transplantation. In its sample, this clonotype was seen a few times. TCRdb used MiXCR to reprocess the RT-PCR reads, holding one entry per CDR3 protein. The table includes about 200,000 distinct CDR3 sequences, roughly two fifths detected once. This sequence was found in a human donor who was either an allogeneic HSCT recipient or a stem cell or donor lymphocyte infusion donor (not recorded which). It is not recorded whose cells these are; they may come from a transplant donor. Input material: blood, either unsorted or a sorted T cell fraction (not recorded which).

The CDR3 DNA reads as TGCGCCAGCAGCTTGGAATCCTCCGGACTTTACGAGCAGTACTTC. It codes for CASSLESSGLYEQYF. The chain uses TRBV5-1 and TRBJ2-7; TRBD2 might be the D (5 bases). Germline assignment: CDR1 SGHRS and CDR2 YFSETQ. V was cut by 0 bases and J by 4 bases, with 14 bases left in between. CDR3 length equals 15 residues.